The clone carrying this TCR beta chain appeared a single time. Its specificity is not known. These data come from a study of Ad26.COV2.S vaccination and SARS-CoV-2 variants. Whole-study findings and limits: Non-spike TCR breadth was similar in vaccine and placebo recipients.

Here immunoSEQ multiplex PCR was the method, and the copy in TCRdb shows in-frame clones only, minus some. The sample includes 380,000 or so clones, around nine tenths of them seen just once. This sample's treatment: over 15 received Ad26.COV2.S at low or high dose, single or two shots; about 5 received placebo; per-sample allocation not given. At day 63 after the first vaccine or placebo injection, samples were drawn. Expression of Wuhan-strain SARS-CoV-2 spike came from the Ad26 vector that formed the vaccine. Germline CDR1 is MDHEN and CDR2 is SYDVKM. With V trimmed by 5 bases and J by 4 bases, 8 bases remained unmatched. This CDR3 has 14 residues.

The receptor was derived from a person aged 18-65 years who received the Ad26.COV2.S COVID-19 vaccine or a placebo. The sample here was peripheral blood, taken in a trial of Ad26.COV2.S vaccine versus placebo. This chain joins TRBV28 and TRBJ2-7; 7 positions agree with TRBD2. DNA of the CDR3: TGTGCCAGCAGTCCTTGGGCGGGAGAGTACGAGCAGTACTTC. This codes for CASSPWAGEYEQYF.